This TCR beta chain emerged from a study of vaccination effects on CD4 cells after COVID-19. Measured with immunoSEQ multiplex PCR; TCRdb has only the in-frame clones, and not every one. The sample holds tens of thousands of clones, 66% seen once. Viral peptide pool expansion of antigen-specific CD4+ T cells preceded sequencing in the ViraFEST assay. Subsequent to a culture period of approximately 11 days, CD4+ T cells were isolated. Among the vaccine recipients, none had a prior SARS-CoV-2 infection, and nucleocapsid antibodies were negative. Both day 3 and day 7 saw half the medium replaced with IL-2 medium. The CDR3 totals 17 residues. Per the germline V gene, CDR1 is MGHDK and CDR2 is SYGVNS. V was pared by 4 bases and J by 0 bases, with 5 bases of the junction left unmatched. This clone was seen a single time. What it recognizes is unknown.

This specimen was CD4+ T cells from PBMCs cultured with HCoV-OC43 spike peptides, taken before COVID-19 vaccination. Subset of the sample: HCoV-OC43 spike overlapping peptide pool stimulation. The receptor was isolated from a human donor who received a COVID-19 vaccine. The rearrangement links TRBV25-1 to TRBJ2-1; TRBD1 agrees at 11 bases. In DNA, the CDR3 is TGTGCCAGCAGTGGAATCGGGACAGGGGGCTCCTACAATGAGCAGTTCTTC. Translating gives CASSGIGTGGSYNEQFF.